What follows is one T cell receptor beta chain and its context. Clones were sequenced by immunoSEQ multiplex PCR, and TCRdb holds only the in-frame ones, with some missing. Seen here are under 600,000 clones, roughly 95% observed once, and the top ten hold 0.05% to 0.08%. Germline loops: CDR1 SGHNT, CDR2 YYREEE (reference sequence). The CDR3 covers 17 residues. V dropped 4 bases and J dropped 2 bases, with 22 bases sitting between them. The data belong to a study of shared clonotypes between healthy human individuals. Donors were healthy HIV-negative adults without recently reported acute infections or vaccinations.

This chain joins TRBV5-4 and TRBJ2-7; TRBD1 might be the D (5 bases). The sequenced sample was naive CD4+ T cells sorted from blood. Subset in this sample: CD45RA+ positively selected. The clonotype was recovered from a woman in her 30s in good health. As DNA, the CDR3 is TGTGCCAGCAGCAGTGACAGCCGGCACGATCCTACCTACGAGCAGTACTTC. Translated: CASSSDSRHDPTYEQYF. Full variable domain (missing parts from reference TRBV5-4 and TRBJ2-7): ETGVTQSPTHLIKTRGQQVTLRCSSQSGHNTVSWYQQALGQGPQFIFQYYREEENGRGNFPPRFSGLQFPNYSSELNVNALELDDSALYLCASSSDSRHDPTYEQYFGPGTRLTVT.